This T cell receptor (beta chain) was captured in a study of PD-L1 blockade in urothelial cancer (dated by TCRdb to about 2017). With regard to the full study: Therapy was started at some point between 2014 and 2016 for all patients, and atezolizumab 1,200 mg was administered intravenously every 3 weeks. About 85% of the roughly 29 patients were identified as males with urothelial cancer of bladder origin, and a prior smoking history was reported by 18 of 29 patients. Patients had an ECOG performance status of 0 or 1 and had received between 0 and 3 prior chemotherapy regimens. Blood samples were analyzed 3 weeks after the start of treatment (second dose) and 6 weeks after the start of treatment. A median of about 150,000 T cells and some 90,000 unique TCRs was obtained from blood samples, and a median clonality of approximately 0.086 was observed. The study, an exploratory multi-omic analysis, examined somatic, immune and clinical correlates of response to PD-L1 blockade with atezolizumab in urothelial cancer. TCR sequencing covered pretreatment tumor samples and matched, serially collected peripheral blood taken before and after atezolizumab treatment. Durable clinical benefit was defined as a progression-free survival longer than 6 months, and TCR features were additionally tested against progression-free survival and overall survival. In the same patients who had TCR sequencing, pretreatment tumors also underwent whole exome sequencing and RNA sequencing. Roughly nine patients achieved durable clinical benefit and approximately 20 did not. Approximately 30 patients had pretreatment blood TCR-seq, some 24 had at least one posttreatment blood collection, and some 24 had tumor TCR-seq. What the authors observed across the whole study: At 3 weeks after the start of treatment, tumor-associated TCR clones in peripheral blood had expanded more in patients with durable benefit (n ≈ 22, p = 0.022). Because of the small sample size (n ≈ 27) and the many exploratory analyses performed, the results are intended to be regarded as hypothesis-generating. A pretreatment peripheral blood TCR clonality below the median was linked to improved progression-free and overall survival.

Synthetic TCR analog templates were spiked into each PCR to estimate absolute template abundance from read counts. Using the immunoSEQ assay, TCRbeta CDR3 regions were amplified from genomic DNA with bias-controlled V and J gene primers. Sequencing of rearranged TCRbeta segments was performed at approximately 20X coverage. For the original study's pipeline: Sequencing errors were corrected by clustering and CDR3s were annotated against IMGT to assign V, D and J genes. Only productive TCRbeta rearrangements were used in downstream analyses, excluding out-of-frame or stop-codon sequences. Clonality was calculated as one minus the Shannon entropy normalized by the log of the number of unique productive sequences. Clones differing between time points or between blood and tumor were identified by Fisher's exact test with Benjamini-Hochberg correction at adjusted p below 0.01. TCRdb re-hosts the immuneACCESS table, in-frame sequences only. Its copies lack some clones; in the studies checked, an unresolved V gene accounts for under half of them, and the cause for the rest is not known. The V and J calls and the clone size are those of that table, but D and trimming were determined from the DNA. The sample records around 110,000 clones, roughly 89% of which are singletons. The ten largest clones capture 1.5% to 2% of the sample.

Reading the germline V gene gives CDR1 KGHSH and CDR2 LQKENI. There are 18 amino acids in the CDR3, from cysteine to phenylalanine inclusive. The CDR3 DNA has 54 bases and is translated from base 1. The junction shows trimming of 2 bases on V and 3 bases on J, and the gene matches do not reach 10 bases of it. To note about this clone: The antigen it recognizes is unknown. Base quality data are lacking; no much larger clone is found one base away.

According to the study, the label for this sample's time point signals: peripheral blood 6 weeks after treatment start. A total of approximately 27 patients with locally advanced or metastatic urothelial carcinoma, treated at Memorial Sloan Kettering on a trial protocol, made up the cohort. Peripheral blood mononuclear cells were collected pretreatment and during treatment, with between 1 and 8 total time points obtained per patient. The Qiagen DNeasy Blood extraction kit was used to purify genomic DNA from total PBMCs and tumor samples. Collected pretreatment and during treatment, PBMCs were isolated and stored as previously described.

This clonotype was sampled from a man in his fifties or sixties with urothelial cancer. The V and J segments used are TRBV18 and TRBJ2-1, with 10 junctional bases fitting TRBD2. Sequenced here: PBMCs, sampled around atezolizumab (anti-PD-L1) treatment. The nucleotide sequence reads as follows: TGTGCCAGCTCACCAAAAATTCCTGCTAGCGGGAGCTACAATGAGCAGTTCTTC. It codes for CASSPKIPASGSYNEQFF.